The entry below gives a single T cell receptor (beta chain) sequence along with its context. Its antigen is unidentified. This record comes from a study of T cell responses to AZD1222 COVID-19 vaccine. CDR3 length equals 16 residues. Germline CDR1 and CDR2: MNHNY and SVGAGI (reference sequence). V lost 6 bases to trimming and J lost 6 bases, with 23 bases between them. Overall study results and limits: Donors were mostly white British, more females; clonal diversity possibly underestimated. The number of AZD1222 recipients seropositive at baseline was only five to seven. Spike-specific TCR breadth and depth were elevated following two AZD1222 doses. Among spike-specific TCRs, nearly half reportedly target unmutated variant regions.

This table comes from immunoSEQ multiplex PCR, and its TCRdb copy is limited to in-frame clones, with some not included. This sample has some 130,000 clones, with more than 85% found just once. The chain is built from TRBV6-6 and TRBJ1-1; D is undetermined. This TCR was recovered from an adult in good health. The sample in question was peripheral blood, obtained on day 0 of AZD1222 vaccination. CDR3 amino acids: CASSLFLRAGSPEAFF. The CDR3 DNA reads as TGTGCCAGCAGCCTTTTCCTTCGGGCAGGCTCCCCTGAAGCTTTCTTT.